These 5 T cell receptor beta chains were sequenced from one sample in a study of cytomegalovirus exposure and HLA in healthy donors. PCR employed 60 Vbeta and 13 Jbeta primers. The repertoire was sequenced with immunoSEQ multiplex PCR; TCRdb's copy has only in-frame clones and lacks some. The sample has 90,000 to 150,000 clones; around 77% are singletons. The material sequenced was PBMCs. These receptors were collected from a human donor in good health.

The chain uses TRBV5-8 and TRBJ2-5; 10 bases are shared with TRBD1. Trimming cost V 6 bases and J 4 bases; bases outside gene matches: 9. Germline V gene sequence: CDR1 SGHTS, CDR2 YDEGEE. The CDR3 contains 15 residues. The CDR3 DNA sequence: TGTGCCAGCACCTGGGACAGGGGAGGTAGAGAGACCCAGTACTTC. Its protein is CASTWDRGGRETQYF.

V usage is TRBV6-1 and J usage is TRBJ2-2; D gene ambiguous. The CDR3 loop spans 12 amino acids. Germline assignment: CDR1 MNHNS and CDR2 SASEGT. V gave up 6 bases and J gave up 7 bases, with 9 bases separating them. The CDR3 sequence is CASRLLSGELFF. CDR3 coding DNA: TGTGCCAGCAGGCTTCTCAGCGGGGAGCTGTTTTTT.

The V and J genes are TRBV6-5 and TRBJ1-1; maybe TRBD1 (5 bases). The CDR3 covers 15 residues. Germline V lookup: CDR1 MNHEY, CDR2 SVGAGI. Deletions cut 0 bases from V and 4 bases from J, with 12 bases between. For the CDR3, the DNA is TGTGCCAGCAGTTACTCTGACAGTAGGGTCACTGAAGCTTTCTTT. Its translation is CASSYSDSRVTEAFF.

The J gene is TRBJ2-5, the V gene TRBV6-1, with D maybe TRBD1 (6 bases). CDR3 length equals 16 residues. V lost 4 bases to trimming and J lost 0 bases, with 15 bases between them. Looked up from germline, CDR1 is MNHNS and CDR2 is SASEGT. CDR3 sequence reads: CASSGVGAQYQETQYF. CDR3 nucleotide sequence: TGTGCCAGCAGTGGAGTGGGGGCCCAGTACCAAGAGACCCAGTACTTC.

CDR3: CASSAQGGTYEQYF. The CDR3 DNA reads TGTGCCAGCAGTGCCCAGGGAGGTACCTACGAGCAGTACTTC. The V and J genes are TRBV6-1 and TRBJ2-7, with a tentative D call TRBD2 (6 bases). Germline lookup yields CDR1 MNHNS and CDR2 SASEGT. The V and J ends lost 4 bases and 2 bases respectively, with 12 bases between them. CDR3 size: 14 residues.